This T cell receptor beta chain is from a study of blood T cell repertoires in COVID-19. V lost 3 bases and J 4 bases, leaving 15 bases between the germline ends. This CDR3 spans 15 amino acids. Germline V gives CDR1 MNHNS, CDR2 SASEGT. Sequencing used immunoSEQ multiplex PCR; TCRdb keeps in-frame clones, though not all of them. The table shows more than 100,000 clones, with less than 85% occurring only once. This clone has just a few counts. The chain combines TRBV6-1 with TRBJ1-2, with D perhaps matching TRBD1 (5 bases). The TCR originated in a human donor with acute or convalescent COVID-19. The donor label of this sample is uncertain. The sequenced sample was peripheral blood. As DNA, the CDR3 is TGTGCCAGCAGTGAGAGTGGGGGGGGTGGCTATGGCTACACCTTC. Translated: CASSESGGGGYGYTF.